This T cell receptor (beta chain) was observed in a study of OX40 agonist ivuxolimab in advanced cancers. Broader study findings: Clonal expansion in partial responders at 0.1-3.0 mg/kg ranked among the lowest.

Only in-frame clones appear in the TCRdb table, and some are missing; sequencing was by immunoSEQ multiplex PCR. This sample has tens of thousands of clones, with around four fifths found just once. The V gene's germline CDR1 is SGDLS and CDR2 YYNGEE. V trimming: 5 bases; J trimming: 4 bases; junction bases outside the gene matches: 5. This CDR3 has 14 amino acids. Concerning this clone itself: No antigen is known for it.

The sample was CD4+ or CD8+ T cells sorted from blood, taken in a trial of the OX40 agonist ivuxolimab. V gene TRBV9 combines with J gene TRBJ2-2, with TRBD1 matching over 7 bases. This receptor was obtained from an adult with an advanced solid tumor such as melanoma, head and neck, liver or kidney cancer. The CDR3 sequence: CASRETGITGELFF. The CDR3, as DNA: TGTGCCAGCAGGGAGACAGGGATCACCGGGGAGCTGTTTTTT.